Below, one T cell receptor beta chain is given with its context. The table came from immunoSEQ multiplex PCR; TCRdb's copy has only in-frame clones and leaves some out. The sample lists fewer than 200,000 clones; about four fifths were seen once. The V gene lost 4 bases and the J gene lost 0 bases, with 10 bases spanning the gap. This CDR3 has 14 amino acids. Looked up from germline, CDR1 is SGDLS and CDR2 is YYNGEE. The data stem from a study of blood T cell repertoires in COVID-19. This chain links TRBV9 with TRBJ1-1; D is possibly TRBD1 (6 bases). The origin of this receptor is a man aged 50 to 59 who had recovered from COVID-19. The sequenced material came from PBMCs or T cells enriched from blood (not recorded which). The CDR3 nucleotides are TGTGCCAGCAGCCCCAGGGGAATGAACACTGAAGCTTTCTTT. As protein: CASSPRGMNTEAFF.